This T cell receptor (beta chain) was recorded in a study of blood T cell repertoires in COVID-19. Study-level information: Specimens from acute and convalescent COVID-19 originated in the United States, Italy and Spain. T cells, B-cell-depleted T cells, or PBMCs provided the cDNA or gDNA that served as material.

Sequencing was performed with immunoSEQ multiplex PCR; in TCRdb, only in-frame clones are kept and a portion is missing. The table records approximately 260,000 clones, 85% to 90% of them present only once. With 2 bases removed from V and 0 bases from J, the gap between germline ends came to 8 bases. The CDR3 has 15 residues. CDR1 is LGHDT, CDR2 YNNKEL, per germline (reference sequence). Sequenced: peripheral blood. This receptor was identified in a woman aged 40 to 50 with acute or convalescent COVID-19. This chain joins TRBV3-1 (or the pseudogene TRBV3-2) and TRBJ2-1; D is possibly TRBD2 (6 bases). DNA for the CDR3: TGTGCCAGCAGCCAACCTAGCGTCTCCTACAATGAGCAGTTCTTC. Translation: CASSQPSVSYNEQFF.